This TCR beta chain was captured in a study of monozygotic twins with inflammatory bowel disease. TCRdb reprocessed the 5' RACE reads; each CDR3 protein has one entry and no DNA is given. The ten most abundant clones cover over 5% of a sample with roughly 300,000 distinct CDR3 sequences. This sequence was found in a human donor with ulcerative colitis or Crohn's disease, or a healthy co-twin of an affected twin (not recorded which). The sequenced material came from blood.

The CDR3 loop reads CASSQTANSPLHF. The chain couples TRBV12-3 or TRBV12-4 to TRBJ1-6. This CDR3 spans 13 amino acids.